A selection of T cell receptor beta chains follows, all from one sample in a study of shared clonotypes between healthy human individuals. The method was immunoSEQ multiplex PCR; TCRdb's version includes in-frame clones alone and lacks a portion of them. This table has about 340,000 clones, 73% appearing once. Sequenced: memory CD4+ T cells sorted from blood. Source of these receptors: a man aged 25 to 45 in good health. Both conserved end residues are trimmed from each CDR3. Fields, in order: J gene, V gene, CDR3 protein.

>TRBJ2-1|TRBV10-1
ASSEPRGQEF
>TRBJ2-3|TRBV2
ASKDRADTQY
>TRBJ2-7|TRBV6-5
ASRGTVSSYEQY
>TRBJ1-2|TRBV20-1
SAREDYGYT
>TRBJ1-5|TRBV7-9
ASSLQGNQPQH
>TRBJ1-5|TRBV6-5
ASGAGGGAFQPQH
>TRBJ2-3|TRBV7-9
ASSLRLAGDTDTQY
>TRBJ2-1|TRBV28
ASRGRLAFSYNEQF
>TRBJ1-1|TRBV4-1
ASSQDSIGPQNTEAF
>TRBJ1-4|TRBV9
ASSGGGSEKLF
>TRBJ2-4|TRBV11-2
ASSSVLAKNIQY
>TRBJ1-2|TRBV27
ASSHGRDSNYGYT
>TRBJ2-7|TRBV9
ASSVAAMGLYEQY
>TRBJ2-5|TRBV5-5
ATKLRLAGQETQY
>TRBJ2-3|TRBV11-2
ASSLAGRGDTQY
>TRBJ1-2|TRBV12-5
ASGGGTGTPYGYT
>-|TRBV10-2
ASSSTGFTYEQY
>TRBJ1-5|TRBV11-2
ASSKGMGQPQH
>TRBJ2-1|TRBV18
ASSPDRGPLNEQF
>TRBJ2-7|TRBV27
ASSFSGWSGSSHEQY
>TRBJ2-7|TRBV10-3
AIGPRGYEQY
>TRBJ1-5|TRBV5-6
ASSLEPDQPQH
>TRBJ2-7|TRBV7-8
ASSLGTSASYEQY
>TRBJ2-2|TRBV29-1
SGARGKNTGELF
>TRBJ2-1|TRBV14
ASSQDISGRGQQF
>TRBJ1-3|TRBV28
ASSPPLGTIY
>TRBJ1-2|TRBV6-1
ASSHRELQDYGYT
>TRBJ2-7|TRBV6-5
ASGTSGFNEQY
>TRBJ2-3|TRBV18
ASSPSTDTQY
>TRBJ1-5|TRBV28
ASSPTGRNQPQH
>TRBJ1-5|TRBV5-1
ASSPDSVSNQPQH
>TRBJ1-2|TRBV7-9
ASSLSLIYGSYT
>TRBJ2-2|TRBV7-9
ASSPKGWVTGELF
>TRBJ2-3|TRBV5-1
ASRGQNTDTQY
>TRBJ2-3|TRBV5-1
ASGDNTDTQY
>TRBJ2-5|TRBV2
ASSQNMQETQY
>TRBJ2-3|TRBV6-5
ASSYSQGSPDTQY
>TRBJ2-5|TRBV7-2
ASSIHSGETQY
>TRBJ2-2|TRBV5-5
ASSFGAGTGELF
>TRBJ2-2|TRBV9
ASSVQGTGELF
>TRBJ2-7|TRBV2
ASSLQTNLREQY
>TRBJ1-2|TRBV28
ASRPFTGIYGYT
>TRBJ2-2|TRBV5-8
ASSPKQKITGELF
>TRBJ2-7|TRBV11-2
ASSLDRHEQY
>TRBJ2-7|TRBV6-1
ASSDGTSGIHRLYEQY
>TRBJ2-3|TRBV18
ASSLKVGLRTTDTQY
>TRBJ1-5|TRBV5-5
ASTPAGGNQPQH
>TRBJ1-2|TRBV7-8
ASSPDTNYGYT
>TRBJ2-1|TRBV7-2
ASSYHRGSLSGNEQF
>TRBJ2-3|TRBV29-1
SVESDRSTDTQY
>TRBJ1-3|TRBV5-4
ASSLAPLGGNTIY
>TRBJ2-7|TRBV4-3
ASSQDIGQGGLAEGPTY
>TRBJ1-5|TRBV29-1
SVADGFLGNQPQH